This T cell receptor (beta chain) was observed in a study of radiation and T cells in renal cell carcinoma. Background on the study: Nephrectomy followed 15 Gy stereotactic body radiation by 4 weeks.

Germline CDR1 and CDR2: SGHRS and YFSETQ. The CDR3 is 16 amino acids. Trimming at V came to 2 bases and at J to 8 bases, leaving 9 bases not matched to a gene. The assay was immunoSEQ multiplex PCR, and TCRdb's table has in-frame clones only and misses some. Seen here are about 130,000 clones, approximately 82% observed once, and the top ten hold 2.5% to 3.5%. Whole-study findings and limits: Pretreatment tumor biopsies were lacking, so baseline clonotypes are unknown.

This clone was recorded a few times. Its target is not known. Time point indicated: baseline pretreatment blood. As to treatment: 15 Gy SBRT to primary tumor, nephrectomy 4 weeks later. After SBRT, blood was collected at 2 and 4 weeks, plus baseline. The patient's renal cell carcinoma had clear cell pathology. The chain couples TRBV5-1 to TRBJ2-4, with 11 bases that match TRBD1. This specimen consisted of blood, obtained from a patient whose treatment included radiotherapy and nephrectomy. This clonotype originated in a woman aged 55 to 70 with renal cell carcinoma. The CDR3 region has the DNA TGCGCCAGCAGCTTCCTGGGGACAGGGGGATTAGACATTCAGTACTTC. Translation gives CASSFLGTGGLDIQYF.